The 6 T cell receptor beta chains given below trace back to one sample, sequenced in a study of control samples from healthy donors and cancer patients. The repertoire was sequenced with immunoSEQ multiplex PCR; TCRdb's copy has only in-frame clones and lacks some. The data contain 150,000 or so clones, 70% to 90% of them singletons. Source material: blood. The receptors were sampled from a woman aged 25-40 years in good health.

This chain connects TRBV9 to TRBJ2-3; the D gene is possibly TRBD1 (5 bases). This CDR3 region has 17 residues. Deletions cut 4 bases from V and 2 bases from J, with 20 bases between. Germline V CDR1 and CDR2: SGDLS, YYNGEE. CDR3 nucleotide sequence: TGTGCCAGCAGCACCCTTGTTGGGGCTAGATACACAGATACGCAGTATTTT. This encodes CASSTLVGARYTDTQYF.

The gene calls are TRBV19 and TRBJ1-5; D is possibly TRBD1 (5 bases). Trimming stripped 3 bases from V and 0 bases from J, with 12 bases between. There are 16 residues in the CDR3. CDR1 LNHDA and CDR2 SQIVND come from the germline V gene (reference sequence). In DNA form, the CDR3 reads TGTGCCAGTAGTATTGACGGGACTTATAGCAATCAGCCCCAGCATTTT. Translation: CASSIDGTYSNQPQHF.

The chain couples TRBV6-4 to TRBJ2-7; TRBD1 aligns across 9 bases. The CDR3 has 15 amino acids. J gave up 2 bases and V 2 bases, and 4 bases lay outside the gene matches. The germline V gene has CDR1 MRHNA and CDR2 SNTAGT. The CDR3 sequence: CASSDARDRAYEQYF. In DNA form, the CDR3 reads TGTGCCAGCAGTGACGCCAGGGACAGGGCCTACGAGCAGTACTTC.

The gene calls are TRBV6-6 and TRBJ2-5; TRBD1 matches at 7 bases. The CDR3 runs to 13 residues. Germline trimming cut 4 bases from V and 4 bases from J; bases unmatched to any gene: 3. The germline V gene encodes CDR1 MNHNY and CDR2 SVGAGI (reference sequence). The CDR3 loop is CASSWTGGETQYF. The CDR3, as DNA: TGTGCCAGCAGTTGGACAGGAGGAGAGACCCAGTACTTC.

This clone was picked up one time. The rearrangement links TRBV11-3 to TRBJ1-3; unclear D gene. CDR1 is SGHNT and CDR2 is YENEEA in the germline V gene. The CDR3 covers 13 residues. The V and J ends lost 10 bases and 1 base respectively, with 11 bases between them. The CDR3 spells CATSGWSGNTIYF. The CDR3 DNA sequence: TGTGCCACCTCTGGGTGGTCTGGAAACACCATATATTTT.

The gene calls are TRBV28 and TRBJ2-2; 10 positions match TRBD2. Germline CDR1 and CDR2: MDHEN and SYDVKM. The CDR3 has 16 residues. The junction had 3 bases not matched to a gene; V was cut back by 2 bases and J by 3 bases. The CDR3 is CASSLGTSDYTGELFF. In nucleotides, the CDR3 is TGTGCCAGCAGTTTAGGGACTAGCGACTACACCGGGGAGCTGTTTTTT.